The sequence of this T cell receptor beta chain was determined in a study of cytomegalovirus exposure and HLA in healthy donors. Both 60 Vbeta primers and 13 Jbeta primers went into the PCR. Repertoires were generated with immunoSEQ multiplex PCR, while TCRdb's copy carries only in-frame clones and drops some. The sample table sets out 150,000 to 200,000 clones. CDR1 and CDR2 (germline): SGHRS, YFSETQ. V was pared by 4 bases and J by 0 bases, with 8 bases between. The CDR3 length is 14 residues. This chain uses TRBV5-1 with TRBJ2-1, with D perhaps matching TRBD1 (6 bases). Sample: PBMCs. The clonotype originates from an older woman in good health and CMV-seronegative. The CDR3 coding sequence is TGCGCCAGCAGCCCGGACAGCTCCTACAATGAGCAGTTCTTC. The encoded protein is CASSPDSSYNEQFF. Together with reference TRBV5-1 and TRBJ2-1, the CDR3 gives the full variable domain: KAGVTQTPRYLIKTRGQQVTLSCSPISGHRSVSWYQQTPGQGLQFLFEYFSETQRNKGNFPGRFSGRQFSNSRSEMNVSTLELGDSALYLCASSPDSSYNEQFFGPGTRLTVL.